Shown below are 23 T cell receptor beta chains from a single sample sequenced in a study of blood T cell repertoires in COVID-19. Clones were sequenced by immunoSEQ multiplex PCR, and TCRdb holds only the in-frame ones, with some missing. Of over 250,000 clones listed, 60% to 75% were seen once; the top ten hold about 3%. Source material: peripheral blood. These TCRs come from a woman older than 75 with acute or convalescent COVID-19.

This clone was seen a single time. The J gene is TRBJ2-1, the V gene TRBV12-5; 14 bases map to TRBD2. CDR3 length equals 16 residues. The germline gives CDR1 LGHNT, CDR2 FRNRAP. The V gene end was trimmed by 6 bases and the J gene end by 6 bases; junction bases not matched to a gene: 7. Here the CDR3 reads CASGPGLAGVGNEQFF. DNA for the CDR3: TGTGCTAGTGGACCGGGACTAGCGGGAGTAGGCAATGAGCAGTTCTTC.

The chain combines TRBV18 with TRBJ1-3, with D perhaps matching TRBD1 (6 bases). The CDR3 loop spans 13 amino acids. V gave up 8 bases and J gave up 4 bases, with 12 bases separating them. Per germline, CDR1 KGHSH and CDR2 LQKENI. DNA of the CDR3: TGTGCCAGCACGACAGGTGCCGGAAACACCATATATTTT. Translating gives CASTTGAGNTIYF.

This chain joins TRBV5-1 and TRBJ2-7; 9 nucleotides agree with TRBD1. With V trimmed by 7 bases and J by 6 bases, 8 bases remained unmatched. The CDR3 is 13 residues long. From germline, CDR1 is SGHRS and CDR2 YFSETQ. CDR3 nucleotides: TGCGCCAGCGGACCTGGGACAGGGACCGAGCAGTACTTC. Residues: CASGPGTGTEQYF.

The V gene is TRBV3-1 (or the pseudogene TRBV3-2), the J gene TRBJ2-1, with 7 bases aligning to TRBD2. After removal of 2 bases from V and 7 bases from J, the junction contained 8 bases not matched to a gene. Germline loops: CDR1 LGHDT, CDR2 YNNKEL (reference sequence). The CDR3 covers 15 residues. CDR3 nucleotide sequence: TGTGCCAGCAGCCAACGCGGGACTATGGGGAATGAGCAGTTCTTC. Its protein is CASSQRGTMGNEQFF.

The chain recombines TRBV19 with TRBJ1-5, with TRBD1 identical over 9 bases. The germline V gene has CDR1 LNHDA and CDR2 SQIVND (reference sequence). The ends lost 4 bases at V and 4 bases at J; junction bases unmatched: 5. This CDR3 has 15 amino acids. CDR3 sequence reads: CASSTRTGVNQPQHF. CDR3 nucleotides: TGTGCCAGTAGTACGAGGACAGGGGTTAATCAGCCCCAGCATTTT. The whole variable domain, filled in from reference TRBV19 and TRBJ1-5, reads DGGITQSPKYLFRKEGQNVTLSCEQNLNHDAMYWYRQDPGQGLRLIYYSQIVNDFQKGDIAEGYSVSREKKESFPLTVTSAQKNPTAFYLCASSTRTGVNQPQHFGDGTRLSIL.

This chain uses TRBV5-1 with TRBJ2-5, with D possibly being TRBD1 (6 bases). The CDR3 is made up of 14 amino acids. Trimming cost V 0 bases and J 3 bases, with 9 bases left between them. Germline-derived CDR1 and CDR2 are SGHRS and YFSETQ. The CDR3 DNA follows: TGCGCCAGCAGCTTGGTCCCAGGGGAAGAGACCCAGTACTTC. Protein: CASSLVPGEETQYF.

The J gene is TRBJ2-5, the V gene TRBV2, with a tentative D call TRBD2 (6 bases). There are 13 residues in the CDR3. The germline CDR1 and CDR2 sequences are SNHLY and FYNNEI. The V end was cut by 7 bases, the J end by 2 bases, with 11 bases between. The CDR3 sequence: CASNRGIQETQYF. Written as DNA, the CDR3 is TGTGCCAGCAACCGGGGGATTCAAGAGACCCAGTACTTC.

The chain is built from TRBV6-5 and TRBJ2-5, with D possibly being TRBD1 (6 bases). The V end lost 0 bases, the J end lost 2 bases, and 10 bases lay between the germline ends. Germline-derived CDR1 and CDR2 are MNHEY and SVGAGI. The CDR3 has 15 amino acids. The CDR3 DNA follows: TGTGCCAGCAGTTACTCGATCGGACAGCAAGAGACCCAGTACTTC. It specifies CASSYSIGQQETQYF.

The rearrangement joins TRBV25-1 to TRBJ2-5, with D possibly being TRBD2 (6 bases). The germline gives CDR1 MGHDK, CDR2 SYGVNS. The germline V and J ends were trimmed by 2 bases and 1 base, with 11 bases remaining between them. This CDR3 is built from 15 residues. The CDR3 is CASSETPGGQETQYF. The CDR3 DNA is TGTGCCAGCAGTGAAACTCCCGGGGGCCAAGAGACCCAGTACTTC. The full variable domain, its missing parts supplied by reference TRBV25-1 and TRBJ2-5, is EADIYQTPRYLVIGTGKKITLECSQTMGHDKMYWYQQDPGMELHLIHYSYGVNSTEKGDLSSESTVSRIRTEHFPLTLESARPSHTSQYLCASSETPGGQETQYFGPGTRLLVL.

This clone was counted once. J is TRBJ2-3 and V is TRBV11-3; 7 nucleotides line up with TRBD1. The CDR3 length is 14 residues. Germline V gives CDR1 SGHNT, CDR2 YENEEA. V shed 2 bases and J 6 bases; nucleotides not matched to a gene: 5. The DNA for the CDR3 is TGTGCCAGCAGCTTAAGACAGGGCCAGGATACGCAGTATTTT. Its protein is CASSLRQGQDTQYF.

This chain joins TRBV12-3 or TRBV12-4 and TRBJ2-5; TRBD1 matches 7 bases. This CDR3 has 13 amino acids. After removal of 5 bases from V and 2 bases from J, the junction contained 2 bases not matched to a gene. CDR3 coding DNA: TGTGCCAGCAGTAAGGGACAGCAAGAGACCCAGTACTTC. Translation gives CASSKGQQETQYF.

This clone has just a few counts. The chain carries TRBV4-1 and TRBJ2-7; tentative D call: TRBD2 (5 bases). This CDR3 has 14 residues. Trimming shortened V by 3 bases and J by 0 bases, and 9 bases separated the two germline ends. Germline V gives CDR1 MGHRA, CDR2 YSYEKL. The CDR3 nucleotides read TGCGCCAGCAGCCAGGGTGGGAGCTCCTACGAGCAGTACTTC. This sequence encodes CASSQGGSSYEQYF.

About this clone: This may stem from a read error, because a much larger clone lies one nucleotide away. J is TRBJ1-6 and V is TRBV6-5; 8 bases match TRBD1. The CDR3 has 13 residues. J lost 6 bases, V lost 6 bases, and 1 base had no gene match. Germline CDR1 MNHEY, CDR2 SVGAGI. CDR3 sequence (DNA): TGTGCCAGCAGCGGACAGGGTAATTCACCCCTCCACTTT. Protein product: CASSGQGNSPLHF.

This clone was picked up one time. V and J are TRBV19 and TRBJ1-6; 10 positions match TRBD1. Germline V gene lookup returns CDR1 LNHDA and CDR2 SQIVND (reference sequence). Trimming removed 10 bases from V and 9 bases from J; junction bases left unmatched: 6. The CDR3 is 13 residues long. The CDR3 coding sequence is TGTGCCACAGCTGACAGGGGGCTTTCACCCCTCCACTTT. Encoded protein: CATADRGLSPLHF.

The chain joins TRBV18 to TRBJ2-5, with D tentatively TRBD1 (5 bases). The length of the CDR3 is 14 residues. Trimming left V 4 bases short and J 5 bases short, with 14 bases between. The germline V gene encodes CDR1 KGHSH and CDR2 LQKENI. The CDR3 reads CASSLLDSKETQYF. CDR3 nucleotides: TGTGCCAGCTCACTCCTCGACAGTAAGGAGACCCAGTACTTC.

V gene TRBV5-6 combines with J gene TRBJ2-3; maybe TRBD2 (7 bases). This CDR3 has 16 amino acids. The germline V and J ends were trimmed by 0 bases and 2 bases, with 13 bases remaining between them. Germline CDR1 reads SGHDT; CDR2 reads YYEEEE. This CDR3 reads CASSLDGGGPTDTQYF. The CDR3 coding sequence is TGTGCCAGCAGCTTGGATGGGGGGGGCCCCACAGATACGCAGTATTTT.

This clone appeared many times. J is TRBJ1-1 and V is TRBV5-1, with 7 bases matching TRBD1. CDR1 is SGHRS, CDR2 YFSETQ, per germline. V trimming: 4 bases; J trimming: 4 bases; junction bases outside the gene matches: 7. This CDR3 contains 14 residues. The CDR3 sequence: CASSERQGGTEAFF. CDR3 DNA sequence: TGCGCCAGCAGCGAACGACAGGGAGGCACTGAAGCTTTCTTT.

CDR3 sequence: CASSPRGSGELFF. The CDR3 bases are TGTGCCAGCAGCCCCCGCGGGTCCGGGGAGCTGTTTTTT. The chain is built from TRBV9 and TRBJ2-2, with D tentatively TRBD2 (5 bases). V gave up 4 bases and J gave up 6 bases, with 10 bases separating them. The CDR3 covers 13 residues. The germline V gene encodes CDR1 SGDLS and CDR2 YYNGEE.

This chain joins TRBV6-1 and TRBJ1-2; 7 bases are a match to TRBD1. The CDR3 is made up of 14 amino acids. CDR1 and CDR2 from the germline V gene are MNHNS and SASEGT. Trimming at V came to 3 bases and at J to 4 bases, leaving 5 bases not matched to a gene. The CDR3: CASSDRDRAYGYTF. The CDR3 region has the DNA TGTGCCAGCAGTGATCGCGACAGGGCCTATGGCTACACCTTC.

The chain joins TRBV2 to TRBJ1-1, with 9 bases lining up with TRBD1. Trimming cost V 8 bases and J 0 bases; bases outside gene matches: 7. Germline lookup yields CDR1 SNHLY and CDR2 FYNNEI. The CDR3 has 15 residues. CDR3 in amino acids: CASLLQGAMNTEAFF. CDR3 coding DNA: TGTGCCAGCTTATTACAGGGGGCCATGAACACTGAAGCTTTCTTT.

This sequence joins TRBV2 and TRBJ2-7; 8 bases map to TRBD2. This CDR3 spans 13 amino acids. Germline V lookup: CDR1 SNHLY, CDR2 FYNNEI. J gave up 9 bases and V 7 bases, and 11 bases lay outside the gene matches. The CDR3 loop is CASKASGPSAQYF. The CDR3 DNA follows: TGTGCCAGCAAGGCTAGCGGGCCTTCTGCGCAGTACTTC. Full variable domain (outside the CDR3, taken from reference TRBV2 and TRBJ2-7): EPEVTQTPSHQVTQMGQEVILRCVPISNHLYFYWYRQILGQKVEFLVSFYNNEISEKSEIFDDQFSVERPDGSNFTLKIRSTKLEDSAMYFCASKASGPSAQYFGPGTRLTVT.

The V gene is TRBV5-1, the J gene TRBJ2-5; the match to TRBD2 covers 8 bases. Germline V gene lookup returns CDR1 SGHRS and CDR2 YFSETQ. The CDR3 has 15 residues. V gave up 2 bases and J gave up 1 base; unmatched junction bases: 4. This chain's CDR3 is CASSLIGRAQETQYF. For the CDR3, the DNA is TGCGCCAGCAGCTTAATCGGGAGGGCCCAAGAGACCCAGTACTTC.

J is TRBJ2-5 and V is TRBV6-5; possibly TRBD2 for D (6 bases). Germline V CDR1 and CDR2: MNHEY, SVGAGI. V was clipped by 1 base and J by 5 bases, with 17 bases between them. There are 16 residues in the CDR3. CDR3 sequence: CASSYFGDSRGETQYF. DNA for the CDR3: TGTGCCAGCAGTTACTTTGGGGACTCACGGGGGGAGACCCAGTACTTC.